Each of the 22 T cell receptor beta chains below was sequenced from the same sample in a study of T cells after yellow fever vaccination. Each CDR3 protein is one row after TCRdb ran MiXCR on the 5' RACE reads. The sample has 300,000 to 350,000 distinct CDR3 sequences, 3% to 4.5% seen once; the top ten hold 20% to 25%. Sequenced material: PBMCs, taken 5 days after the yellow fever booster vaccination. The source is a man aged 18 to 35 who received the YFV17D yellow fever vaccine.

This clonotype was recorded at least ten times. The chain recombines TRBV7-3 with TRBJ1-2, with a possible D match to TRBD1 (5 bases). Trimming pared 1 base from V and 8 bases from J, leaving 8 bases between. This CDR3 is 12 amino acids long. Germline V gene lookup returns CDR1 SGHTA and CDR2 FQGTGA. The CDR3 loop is CASSLMGGGYTF. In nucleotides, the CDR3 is TGTGCCAGCAGCTTAATGGGGGGAGGCTACACCTTC.

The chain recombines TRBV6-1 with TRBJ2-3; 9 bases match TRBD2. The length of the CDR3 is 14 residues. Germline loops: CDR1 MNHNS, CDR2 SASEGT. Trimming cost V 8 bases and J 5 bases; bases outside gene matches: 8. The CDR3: CASYSGGTGDTQYF. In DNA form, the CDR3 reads TGTGCCAGCTATAGCGGGGGCACCGGAGATACGCAGTATTTT.

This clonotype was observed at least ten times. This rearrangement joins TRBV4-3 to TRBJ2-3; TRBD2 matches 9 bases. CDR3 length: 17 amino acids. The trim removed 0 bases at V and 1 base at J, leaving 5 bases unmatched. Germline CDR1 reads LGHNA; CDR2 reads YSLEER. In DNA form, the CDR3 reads TGCGCCAGCAGCCAAGACTTAGCGGGGGAGCGCACAGATACGCAGTATTTT. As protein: CASSQDLAGERTDTQYF.

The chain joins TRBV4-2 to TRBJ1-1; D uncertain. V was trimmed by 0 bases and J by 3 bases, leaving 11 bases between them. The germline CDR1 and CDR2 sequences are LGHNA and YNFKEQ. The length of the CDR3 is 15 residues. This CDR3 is CASSQDLVPYTEAFF. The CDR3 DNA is TGTGCCAGCAGCCAAGATCTCGTCCCGTACACTGAAGCTTTCTTT.

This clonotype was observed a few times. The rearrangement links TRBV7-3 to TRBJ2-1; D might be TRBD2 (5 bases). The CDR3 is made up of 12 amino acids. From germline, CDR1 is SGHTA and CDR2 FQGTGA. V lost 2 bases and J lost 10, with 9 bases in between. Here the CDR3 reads CASSLGPGEQFF. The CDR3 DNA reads TGTGCCAGCAGCTTAGGCCCGGGGGAGCAGTTCTTC. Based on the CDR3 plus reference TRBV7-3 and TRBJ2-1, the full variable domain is GAGVSQTPSNKVTEKGKYVELRCDPISGHTALYWYRQSLGQGPEFLIYFQGTGAADDSGLPNDRFFAVRPEGSVSTLKIQRTERGDSAVYLCASSLGPGEQFFGPGTRLTVL.

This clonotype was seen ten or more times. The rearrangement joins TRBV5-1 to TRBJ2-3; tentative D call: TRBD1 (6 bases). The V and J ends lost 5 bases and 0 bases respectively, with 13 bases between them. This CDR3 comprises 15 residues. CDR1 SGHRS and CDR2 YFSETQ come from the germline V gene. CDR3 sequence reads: CASRSEGQSTDTQYF. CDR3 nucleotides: TGCGCCAGCAGAAGTGAGGGACAAAGCACAGATACGCAGTATTTT.

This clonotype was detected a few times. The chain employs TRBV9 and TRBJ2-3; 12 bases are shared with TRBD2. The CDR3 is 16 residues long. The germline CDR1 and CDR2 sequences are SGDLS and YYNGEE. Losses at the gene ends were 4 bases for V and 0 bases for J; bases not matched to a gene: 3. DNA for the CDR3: TGTGCCAGCAGCACTAGCGGGGGGTCTAGCACAGATACGCAGTATTTT. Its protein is CASSTSGGSSTDTQYF.

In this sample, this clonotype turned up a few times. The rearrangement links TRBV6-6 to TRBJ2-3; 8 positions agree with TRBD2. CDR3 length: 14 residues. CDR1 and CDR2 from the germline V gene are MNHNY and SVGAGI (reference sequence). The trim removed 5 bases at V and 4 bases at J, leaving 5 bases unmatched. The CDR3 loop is CASSRGGEADTQYF. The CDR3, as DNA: TGTGCCAGCAGTCGGGGGGGCGAGGCAGATACGCAGTATTTT.

The CDR3 spells CASSPLAGDSQETQYF. In nucleotides, the CDR3 is TGTGCCAGCAGTCCGCTAGCGGGGGATTCCCAAGAGACCCAGTACTTC. This rearrangement joins TRBV6-5 to TRBJ2-5, with 10 bases aligning to TRBD2. The V segment lost 5 bases and the J segment 1 base; nucleotides outside the gene matches: 7. The CDR3 sequence is 16 residues long. The V gene's germline CDR1 is MNHEY and CDR2 SVGAGI.

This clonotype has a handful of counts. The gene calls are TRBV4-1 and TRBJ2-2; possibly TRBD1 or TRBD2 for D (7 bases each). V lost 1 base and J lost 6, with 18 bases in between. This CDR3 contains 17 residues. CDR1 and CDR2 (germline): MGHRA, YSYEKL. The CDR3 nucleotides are TGCGCCAGCAGCCAAGCCCTGGGCAGGGGGGGTCCCGGGGAGCTGTTTTTT. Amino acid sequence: CASSQALGRGGPGELFF.

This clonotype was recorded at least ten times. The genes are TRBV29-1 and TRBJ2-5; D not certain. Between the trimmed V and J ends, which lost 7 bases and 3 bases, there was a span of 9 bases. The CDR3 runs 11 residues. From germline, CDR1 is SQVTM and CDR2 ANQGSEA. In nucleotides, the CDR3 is TGCAGCGGGAATTCGAAAGAGACCCAGTACTTC. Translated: CSGNSKETQYF.

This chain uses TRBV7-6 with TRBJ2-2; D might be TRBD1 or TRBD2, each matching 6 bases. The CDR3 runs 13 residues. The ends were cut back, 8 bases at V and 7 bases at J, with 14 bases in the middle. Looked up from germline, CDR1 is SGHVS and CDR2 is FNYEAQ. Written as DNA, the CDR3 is TGTGCCAGCTGGGGGGCCGGAATCGGGGAGCTGTTTTTT. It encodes CASWGAGIGELFF.

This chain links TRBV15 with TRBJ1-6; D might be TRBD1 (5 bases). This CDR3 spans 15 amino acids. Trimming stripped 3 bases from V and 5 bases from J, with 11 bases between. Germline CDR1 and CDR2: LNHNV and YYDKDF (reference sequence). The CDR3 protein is CATSSQGVDNSPLHF. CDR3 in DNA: TGTGCCACCAGCAGCCAGGGCGTAGATAATTCACCCCTCCACTTT.

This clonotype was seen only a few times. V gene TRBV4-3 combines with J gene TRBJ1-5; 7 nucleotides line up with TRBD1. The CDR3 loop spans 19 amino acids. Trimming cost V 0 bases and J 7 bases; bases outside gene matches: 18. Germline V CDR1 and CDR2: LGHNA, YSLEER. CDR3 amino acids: CASSQDLSLWDRSWQPQHF. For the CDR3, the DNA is TGCGCCAGCAGCCAAGATCTATCTTTGTGGGACAGAAGTTGGCAGCCCCAGCATTTT.

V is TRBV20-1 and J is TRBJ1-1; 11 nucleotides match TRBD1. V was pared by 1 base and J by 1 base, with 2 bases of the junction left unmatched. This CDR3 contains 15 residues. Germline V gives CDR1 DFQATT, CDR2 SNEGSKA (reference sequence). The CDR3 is CSARGTGGRNTEAFF. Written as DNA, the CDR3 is TGCAGTGCTAGAGGGACAGGGGGCAGGAACACTGAAGCTTTCTTT.

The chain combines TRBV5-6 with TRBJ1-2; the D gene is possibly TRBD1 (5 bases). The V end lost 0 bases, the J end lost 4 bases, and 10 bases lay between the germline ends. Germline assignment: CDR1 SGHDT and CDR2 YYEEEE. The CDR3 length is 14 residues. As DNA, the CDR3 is TGTGCCAGCAGCTTGGTTGGGGGTCCCTATGGCTACACCTTC. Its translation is CASSLVGGPYGYTF.

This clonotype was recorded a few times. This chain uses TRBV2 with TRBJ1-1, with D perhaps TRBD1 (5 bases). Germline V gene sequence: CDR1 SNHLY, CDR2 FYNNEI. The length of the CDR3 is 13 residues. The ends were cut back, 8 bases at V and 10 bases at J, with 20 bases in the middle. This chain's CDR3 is CASDGEGLLLAFF. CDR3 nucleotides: TGTGCCAGCGACGGGGAGGGACTACTTTTAGCTTTCTTT.

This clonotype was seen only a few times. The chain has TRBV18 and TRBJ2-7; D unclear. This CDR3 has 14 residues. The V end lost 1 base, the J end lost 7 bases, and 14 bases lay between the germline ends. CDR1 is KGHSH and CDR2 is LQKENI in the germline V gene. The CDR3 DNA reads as TGTGCCAGCTCACCACAAGGGTTGGAAGGGGAGCAGTACTTC. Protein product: CASSPQGLEGEQYF.

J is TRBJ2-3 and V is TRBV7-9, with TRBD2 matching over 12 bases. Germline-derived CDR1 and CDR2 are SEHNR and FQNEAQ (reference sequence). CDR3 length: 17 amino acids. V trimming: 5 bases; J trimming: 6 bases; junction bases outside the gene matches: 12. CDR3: CASSMRLTSGGADTQYF. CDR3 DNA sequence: TGTGCCAGCAGCATGAGACTGACTAGCGGGGGAGCGGATACGCAGTATTTT. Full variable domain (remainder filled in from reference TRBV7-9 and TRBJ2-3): DTGVSQNPRHKITKRGQNVTFRCDPISEHNRLYWYRQTLGQGPEFLTYFQNEAQLEKSRLLSDRFSAERPKGSFSTLEIQRTEQGDSAMYLCASSMRLTSGGADTQYFGPGTRLTVL.

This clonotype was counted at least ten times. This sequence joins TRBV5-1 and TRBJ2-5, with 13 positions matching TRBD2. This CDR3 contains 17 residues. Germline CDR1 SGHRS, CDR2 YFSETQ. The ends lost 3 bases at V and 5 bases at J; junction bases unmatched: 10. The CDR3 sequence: CASSSRTSGGVSETQYF. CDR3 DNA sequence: TGCGCCAGCAGCTCCAGGACTAGCGGGGGAGTAAGCGAGACCCAGTACTTC.

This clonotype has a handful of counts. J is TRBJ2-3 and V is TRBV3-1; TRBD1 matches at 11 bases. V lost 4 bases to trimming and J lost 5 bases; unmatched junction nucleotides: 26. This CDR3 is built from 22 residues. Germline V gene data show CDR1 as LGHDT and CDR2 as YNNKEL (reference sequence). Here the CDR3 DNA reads TGTGCCAGCAGCCGGGGAGGATCGGACAGGGGGCGCGAATGGCGAACACGAGATACGCAGTATTTT. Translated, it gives CASSRGGSDRGREWRTRDTQYF.

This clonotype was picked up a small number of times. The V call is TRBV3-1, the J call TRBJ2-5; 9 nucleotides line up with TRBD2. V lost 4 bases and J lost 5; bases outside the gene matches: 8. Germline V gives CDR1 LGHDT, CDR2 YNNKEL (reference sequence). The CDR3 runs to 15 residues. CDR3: CASSRGRSGGETQYF. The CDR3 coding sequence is TGTGCCAGCAGCCGAGGGCGAAGCGGGGGGGAGACCCAGTACTTC.